This TCR beta chain comes out of a study of T cell repertoires in cytomegalovirus infection. As for the study in general: Public TCR beta signatures marked donors with CMV infection and the matching HLA. Findings and limits, study-wide: Predominance within the ex vivo response was attributable to HLA-C-restricted CMV-specific TCR beta clonotypes. Totalled public TCR beta family frequency picked out people who carried CMV plus the relevant HLA.

This clonotype was recorded at least ten times. What it recognizes is unknown. TCRdb analysed the reads with MiXCR anew, one entry per CDR3 protein. The sample carries hundreds of thousands of distinct CDR3 sequences, approximately 9.5% recorded once. This CDR3 comprises 15 residues. The germline gives CDR1 MDHEN, CDR2 SYDVKM. Trimming took 1 base from V and 1 from J, leaving 9 bases between them. Sequencing used PBMCs. The V call is TRBV28, the J call TRBJ2-3; D may be TRBD2 (5 bases). This sequence was found in a human donor in good health (CMV status not recorded). Some clones in this sample may be carry-over from other donors' samples. The CDR3 region has the DNA TGTGCCAGCAGTTTATTAGCGAGAGGCACAGATACGCAGTATTTT. The encoded protein is CASSLLARGTDTQYF.